The 5 T cell receptor beta chains presented below share a single source sample, sequenced in a study of blood T cell repertoires in COVID-19. TCRdb's table, derived via immunoSEQ multiplex PCR, lists solely in-frame clones and lacks some. The repertoire holds roughly 200,000 clones, with 75% to 90% as singletons. The sample was PBMCs or T cells enriched from blood (not recorded which). All receptors come from a middle-aged man who had recovered from COVID-19.

This clone came up a few times. Distinct nucleotide sequences in the sample also encode this CDR3. The V call is TRBV30, the J call TRBJ2-2; 9 nucleotides agree with TRBD1. Germline CDR1 is GTSNPN and CDR2 is SVGIG (reference sequence). This CDR3 spans 11 amino acids. The CDR3 sequence is CAGQGTGELFF. The CDR3 DNA reads as TGTGCGGGACAGGGCACCGGGGAGCTGTTTTTT.

The V gene is TRBV29-1, the J gene TRBJ2-2; 8 bases are a match to TRBD1. In germline, CDR1 is SQVTM, CDR2 ANQGSEA. Germline trimming cut 7 bases from V and 4 bases from J; bases unmatched to any gene: 2. CDR3 length: 12 amino acids. CDR3 sequence: CSGTGLTGELFF. The CDR3 DNA reads as TGCAGCGGGACAGGGCTCACCGGGGAGCTGTTTTTT.

CDR3 residues: CASSEAPRIANYGYTF. Written as DNA, the CDR3 is TGTGCCAGCAGTGAAGCGCCCCGTATAGCTAACTATGGCTACACCTTC. The chain has TRBV2 and TRBJ1-2; D is undetermined. The CDR3 has 16 amino acids. With 0 bases removed from V and 0 bases from J, the gap between germline ends came to 11 bases. Germline V CDR1 and CDR2: SNHLY, FYNNEI. Variable domain in full (rest from reference TRBV2 and TRBJ1-2): EPEVTQTPSHQVTQMGQEVILRCVPISNHLYFYWYRQILGQKVEFLVSFYNNEISEKSEIFDDQFSVERPDGSNFTLKIRSTKLEDSAMYFCASSEAPRIANYGYTFGSGTRLTVV.

The chain uses TRBV30 and TRBJ2-3; 8 bases are shared with TRBD2. V lost 0 bases, J lost 11 bases, and 4 bases stayed unmatched. The CDR3 covers 12 residues. The V gene's germline CDR1 is GTSNPN and CDR2 SVGIG (reference sequence). CDR3 bases: TGTGCCTGGAGTGTGAGCGGGAGAGAGCAGTATTTT. Encoded protein: CAWSVSGREQYF.

The chain recombines TRBV7-8 with TRBJ2-2, with 9 positions matching TRBD1. With 4 bases clipped from V and 5 bases from J, the junction kept 8 bases outside the gene matches. Germline V gene sequence: CDR1 SGHVS, CDR2 FQNEAQ. CDR3 length: 16 amino acids. CDR3 loop: CASSSTGGVRTGELFF. CDR3 nucleotide sequence: TGTGCCAGCAGCTCCACAGGGGGCGTGAGGACCGGGGAGCTGTTTTTT. Using reference TRBV7-8 and TRBJ2-2 for the parts outside the CDR3, the full variable domain is GAGVSQSPRYKVAKRGQDVALRCDPISGHVSLFWYQQALGQGPEFLTYFQNEAQLDKSGLPSDRFFAERPEGSVSTLKIQRTQQEDSAVYLCASSSTGGVRTGELFFGEGSRLTVL.